This TCR beta chain originates from a study of T cells expressing NK-cell markers. The wider study: With respect to HCMV, seven of the eight sequenced donors were seropositive, and one was seronegative.

Germline V lookup: CDR1 SGHTA, CDR2 FQGTGA. The CDR3 is made up of 15 amino acids. 5'RACE template switching with UMIs produced the TCR beta cDNA. TCRdb reanalyzed the 5' RACE reads and collapses them to one entry per CDR3 protein, without DNA. The listing records about 260,000 distinct CDR3 sequences. The receptor comes from a woman aged 18 to 75 in good health. The V gene is TRBV7-3, the J gene TRBJ2-1; TCRdb's D gene call, TRBD2, goes unchecked for lack of DNA. Sequencing was performed on blood T cells: a sorted CD56 or NKG2C T cell subset, CD4+ or CD8+ T cells, or bulk PBMC T cells (not recorded which). The CDR3 region is CASSPGLAGAIEQFF.